This T cell receptor beta chain originates from a study of CD8 T cells in ankylosing spondylitis. Findings and caveats of the study: Clones that were linked to disease were CD8+ and were relatively rare in peripheral blood. Several of the motif variants were reported before in synovial fluid and blood from reactive arthritis.

This clonotype was observed at least ten times. What it binds is unknown. V was pared by 7 bases and J by 8 bases, with 13 bases of the junction left unmatched. The CDR3 is 15 residues long. TCRdb analysed the 5' RACE reads with MiXCR anew, one entry per CDR3 protein. This table has roughly 130,000 distinct CDR3 sequences, over 6% appearing once. The sequencing input was blood, either unsorted or a sorted T cell fraction (not recorded which). The receptor was derived from a male donor with ankylosing spondylitis or in good health (not recorded which). The V call is TRBV12-3 or TRBV12-4, the J call TRBJ2-1, with 8 bases fitting TRBD1. The CDR3 bases are TGTGCCAGCAAAATACACCGGGACAGGAGGGATGAGCAGTTCTTC. Its protein product is CASKIHRDRRDEQFF.